This entry is about one T cell receptor (beta chain). The target antigen is unknown. Germline values: CDR1 ENHRY, CDR2 SYGVKD. V was cut by 8 bases and J by 4 bases, with 19 bases left in between. The CDR3 has 15 residues. Treatment: roughly ten-day PBMC culture with coronavirus spike peptide pools or control peptides (ViraFEST assay). Oncomine TCR Beta short-read sequencing was applied to DNA from cultured CD4+ T cells. MiXCR, run by TCRdb on the PCR reads, gives a single entry per CDR3 protein. This table has 11,000 or so distinct CDR3 sequences, 50% to 75% appearing once. The data stem from a study of vaccination and CD4 T cells after COVID-19. Study in general: Control cultures used a CEFX viral epitope pool, an HIV-1 Nef peptide pool, or no peptide.

The sequence derives from a human donor who had recovered from COVID-19. V usage is TRBV10-3 and J usage is TRBJ2-3; D perhaps matches TRBD2 (5 bases). The sequencing sample was made of CD4+ T cells from blood, cultured in vitro. CDR3 sequence (DNA): TGTGCCATCCGTAGGTCGAGCGGACCCTCAGATACGCAGTATTTT. This encodes CAIRRSSGPSDTQYF.